One and the same sample provided the 11 T cell receptor beta chains below, sequenced in a study of CD8 T cells in ankylosing spondylitis. These receptors' antigens are unknown. Findings and caveats of the study: Blood from ankylosing spondylitis patients appeared to carry a characteristic roughly eight-variant TCR beta motif.

TCRdb passed the 5' RACE reads through MiXCR, listing each CDR3 protein once. The data contain 700,000 to 850,000 distinct CDR3 sequences, roughly 10% of them singletons. The sample was blood, either unsorted or a sorted T cell fraction (not recorded which). The receptors shown here come from a male donor with ankylosing spondylitis.

This clonotype has a count of ten or more. V is TRBV29-1 and J is TRBJ2-3; 10 nucleotides line up with TRBD1. The CDR3 runs to 13 residues. Per the germline V gene, CDR1 is SQVTM and CDR2 is ANQGSEA. Trimming took 7 bases from V and 1 from J; bases not matched to a gene: 2. In DNA, the CDR3 is TGCAGCGCAGGGACAGGGGGCACAGATACGCAGTATTTT. Translated: CSAGTGGTDTQYF.

This clonotype occurred a few times. This chain uses TRBV4-3 with TRBJ2-5, with no clear D. This CDR3 region has 15 residues. Trimming stripped 1 base from V and 1 base from J, with 10 bases between. Per the germline V gene, CDR1 is LGHNA and CDR2 is YSLEER. The CDR3 DNA is TGCGCCAGCAGCCAAGGAATTTCCGTCCAAGAGACCCAGTACTTC. This encodes CASSQGISVQETQYF.

This clonotype appeared once. The chain links TRBV7-9 to TRBJ2-7; either TRBD1 or TRBD2 may supply D (5 bases each). Trimming shortened V by 0 bases and J by 5 bases, and 17 bases separated the two germline ends. CDR3 length equals 16 residues. Germline V gene data show CDR1 as SEHNR and CDR2 as FQNEAQ (reference sequence). CDR3 in amino acids: CASSLAFGAAADEQYF. DNA of the CDR3: TGTGCCAGCAGCTTAGCTTTCGGGGCGGCCGCCGACGAGCAGTACTTC.

This clonotype has a handful of counts. The genes are TRBV5-1 and TRBJ2-3; 9 bases are shared with TRBD2. Germline loops: CDR1 SGHRS, CDR2 YFSETQ. This CDR3 is 16 amino acids long. V trimming: 4 bases; J trimming: 6 bases; junction bases outside the gene matches: 12. The CDR3 coding sequence is TGCGCCAGCAGCCTCGCACTAGCGGGTCCTAGGGATACGCAGTATTTT. Amino acid sequence: CASSLALAGPRDTQYF.

This clonotype was seen many times. The rearrangement uses TRBV5-1 and TRBJ1-1; a possible D gene is TRBD1 (6 bases). There are 14 residues in the CDR3. The V gene's germline CDR1 is SGHRS and CDR2 YFSETQ. V was clipped by 0 bases and J by 8 bases, with 14 bases between them. Here the CDR3 DNA reads TGCGCCAGCAGCTTGGAGGCAGGGGTCCAAGAAGCTTTCTTT. Its protein is CASSLEAGVQEAFF.

This chain joins TRBV20-1 and TRBJ1-2; possibly TRBD1 for D (5 bases). V gave up 5 bases and J gave up 2 bases, with 9 bases separating them. The CDR3 contains 12 residues. Germline CDR1 DFQATT, CDR2 SNEGSKA (reference sequence). In DNA, the CDR3 is TGCAGTGCTTTCCGGGGGAACTATGGCTACACCTTC. Protein sequence: CSAFRGNYGYTF.

In this sample, this clonotype turned up many times. The V and J genes are TRBV6-2 or TRBV6-3 and TRBJ2-7; no clear D. The ends were cut back, 2 bases at V and 5 bases at J, with 7 bases in the middle. This CDR3 is built from 12 residues. Germline V gene sequence: CDR1 MNHEY, CDR2 SVGEGT. The CDR3 here is CASSYRIHEQYF. Here the CDR3 DNA reads TGTGCCAGCAGTTACCGAATCCACGAGCAGTACTTC.

This chain connects TRBV4-3 to TRBJ1-2; the D gene is possibly TRBD1 (6 bases). The CDR3 runs 13 residues. Germline CDR1 reads LGHNA; CDR2 reads YSLEER. V lost 2 bases and J lost 5, with 9 bases in between. CDR3 DNA: TGCGCCAGCAGCCAACAGGGGTGGTATGGCTACACCTTC. Amino acid sequence: CASSQQGWYGYTF.

This clonotype was recorded a few times. The gene calls are TRBV5-1 and TRBJ1-1; weak D call: TRBD1 (6 bases). The CDR3 covers 17 residues. Trimming stripped 1 base from V and 0 bases from J, with 16 bases between. Germline loops: CDR1 SGHRS, CDR2 YFSETQ. The CDR3 DNA follows: TGCGCCAGCAGCTTGACCCTGGACAGAAGCATGAACACTGAAGCTTTCTTT. It translates to CASSLTLDRSMNTEAFF.

This clonotype was counted between two and nine times. The V and J genes are TRBV6-1 and TRBJ1-1; D remains ambiguous. Per germline, CDR1 MNHNS and CDR2 SASEGT. The CDR3 runs to 14 residues. V lost 0 bases and J 4 bases, leaving 9 bases between the germline ends. The CDR3 sequence: CASSEARIGTEAFF. In DNA form, the CDR3 reads TGTGCCAGCAGTGAAGCACGAATCGGCACTGAAGCTTTCTTT.

This clonotype appeared once. The chain carries TRBV27 and TRBJ1-2; D call uncertain. The length of the CDR3 is 13 residues. V lost 6 bases to trimming and J lost 4 bases, with 12 bases between them. Germline CDR1 and CDR2: MNHEY and SMNVEV (reference sequence). The CDR3 sequence is CASRPTDLYGYTF. CDR3 sequence (DNA): TGTGCCAGCAGACCGACTGATCTCTATGGCTACACCTTC.